This T cell receptor (beta chain) was recorded in a study of T-cell reconstitution after alpha-beta-depleted transplantation in children. Study-wide results and caveats: Recipient T cells and thymic progenitors that survived were the source of the high TCRbeta diversity seen at day 60 in some patients. In patients about two months after transplant, alpha-beta T cells reportedly arose from several hundred expanded graft clones. At one year after transplant, newly produced T cells mostly accounted for T-cell counts and diversity.

On this clonotype itself: Its antigen is not identified.

From germline, CDR1 is MGHRA and CDR2 YSYEKL. After removal of 5 bases from V and 6 bases from J, the junction contained 9 bases not matched to a gene. The CDR3 covers 16 residues. During its preparation, the TCRbeta library received unique molecular identifiers. Via MiXCR, TCRdb re-called the PCR reads, giving one row per CDR3 protein. The sample holds 700,000 to 950,000 distinct CDR3 sequences, roughly 16% seen once. This clonotype was obtained from a male patient under 18 who had a stem cell transplant for acute lymphoblastic leukemia, so the T cells may come from the graft donor. Sequencing was performed on PBMCs, mostly from graft donor cells, taken 360 days after TCRalphabeta/CD19-depleted stem cell transplant. The chain uses TRBV4-1 and TRBJ1-5; 11 bases are shared with TRBD1. As DNA, the CDR3 is TGCGCCAGCAGCGGTTCGGGACAGGGGGGTTCTCAGCCCCAGCATTTT. This sequence encodes CASSGSGQGGSQPQHF.